This TCR beta chain was found in a study of T cells in Graves' hyperthyroidism and ophthalmopathy. V was clipped by 8 bases and J by 3 bases, with 7 bases between them. This CDR3 region has 10 residues. Germline V lookup: CDR1 GTSNPN, CDR2 SVGIG (reference sequence). This clonotype was detected many times. The CDR3 regions of TCR beta were amplified from RNA transcripts. An initial round of RT-PCR targeting the TCR CDR3 relied on the HTBI primer set. Via MiXCR, TCRdb re-called the multiplex PCR reads, giving one row per CDR3 protein. The table has 350,000 or so distinct CDR3 sequences, around a sixth seen once; the top ten hold 45% to 55%.

The rearrangement joins TRBV30 to TRBJ2-5; the D is unclear. The sample taken for sequencing was blood. This TCR derives from a woman aged 45-59 years with Graves' hyperthyroidism. This chain's CDR3 is CASEEETQYF. The CDR3 DNA sequence: TGTGCCAGCGAAGAAGAGACCCAGTACTTC.